This paragraph reports one TCR beta chain. Germline V gives CDR1 ENHRY, CDR2 SYGVKD. The V end lost 4 bases, the J end lost 2 bases, and 10 bases lay between the germline ends. The CDR3 extends over 14 amino acids. This sample stems from a study of cytomegalovirus exposure and HLA in healthy donors. Looking at the study overall: The study's early data release held some 85 million unique TCRs from HLA-typed donors.

PCR amplification relied on 60 Vbeta primers (plus 13 Jbeta primers). The protocol was immunoSEQ multiplex PCR, while the TCRdb copy is restricted to in-frame clones and leaves out a portion. The sample contains approximately 200,000 clones, approximately 79% of which appear only once. V gene TRBV10-3 combines with J gene TRBJ2-3; D is possibly TRBD1 (6 bases). Sequenced: PBMCs. This sequence was found in a girl aged 5 to 17 in good health and CMV-seropositive. The CDR3 DNA reads TGTGCCATCAGTGGGGGGCTATACACAGATACGCAGTATTTT. Translating it yields CAISGGLYTDTQYF.